The TCR beta chain described here comes from a study of shared clonotypes between healthy human individuals. About the study: The donors, a couple of women and a few men, were aged 18 to 49.

Naive CD8 cells lacked CD45RO, underwent positive selection for CCR7 and left out terminally differentiated effector memory CD45RA+ cells. Profiled with immunoSEQ multiplex PCR; TCRdb holds only in-frame clones, not every one. This sample has 550,000 to 600,000 clones; about 98% occur once, and the top ten carry approximately 0.3%. On this clone itself: Its specificity is not known.

The study's findings and limits: Across subsets, estimated richness was generally greater for naive than for memory populations. Rarefaction gave evidence that sorted-subset sequencing remained incomplete despite large depth.

This CDR3 has 17 amino acids. The germline gives CDR1 SNHLY, CDR2 FYNNEI. Trimming at V came to 5 bases and at J to 8 bases, leaving 11 bases not matched to a gene. The TCR was taken from a man aged 30-40 years in good health. The chain uses TRBV2 and TRBJ2-1; 14 bases map to TRBD2. Sequenced material: naive CD8+ T cells sorted from blood. CDR3 nucleotide sequence: TGTGCCAGCAGTTTTGCTCCCGGGACTAGCGGGAGCGATGAGCAGTTCTTC. Amino acid sequence: CASSFAPGTSGSDEQFF.